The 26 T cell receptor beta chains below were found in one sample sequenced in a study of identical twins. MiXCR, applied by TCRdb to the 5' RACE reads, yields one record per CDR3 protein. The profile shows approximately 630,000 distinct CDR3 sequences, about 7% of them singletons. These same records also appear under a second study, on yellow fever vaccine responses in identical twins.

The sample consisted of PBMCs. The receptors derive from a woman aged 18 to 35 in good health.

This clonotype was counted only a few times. The CDR3 loop is CASSLVGGSVIGELFF. The CDR3 DNA is TGCGCCAGCAGCTTGGTAGGCGGGAGTGTGATCGGGGAGCTGTTTTTT. This chain connects TRBV5-1 to TRBJ2-2; TRBD2 agrees at 7 bases. Germline V gene data show CDR1 as SGHRS and CDR2 as YFSETQ. The V and J ends lost 0 bases and 7 bases, in that order; junction bases with no gene match: 9. This CDR3 comprises 16 residues.

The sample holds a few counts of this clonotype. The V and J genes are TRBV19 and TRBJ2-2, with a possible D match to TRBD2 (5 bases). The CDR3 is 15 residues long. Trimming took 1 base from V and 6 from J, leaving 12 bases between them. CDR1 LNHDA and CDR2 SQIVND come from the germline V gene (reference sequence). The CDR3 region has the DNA TGTGCCAGTAGTATAGGGACGCTCGGGGCCGGGGAGCTGTTTTTT. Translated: CASSIGTLGAGELFF.

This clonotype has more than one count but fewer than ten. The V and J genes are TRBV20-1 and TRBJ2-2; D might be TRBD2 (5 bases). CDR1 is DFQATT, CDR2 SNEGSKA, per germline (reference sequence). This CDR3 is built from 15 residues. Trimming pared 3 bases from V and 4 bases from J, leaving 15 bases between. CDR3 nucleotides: TGCAGTGCTAGGAGCGAAGGGAGAGGCACCGGGGAGCTGTTTTTT. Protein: CSARSEGRGTGELFF.

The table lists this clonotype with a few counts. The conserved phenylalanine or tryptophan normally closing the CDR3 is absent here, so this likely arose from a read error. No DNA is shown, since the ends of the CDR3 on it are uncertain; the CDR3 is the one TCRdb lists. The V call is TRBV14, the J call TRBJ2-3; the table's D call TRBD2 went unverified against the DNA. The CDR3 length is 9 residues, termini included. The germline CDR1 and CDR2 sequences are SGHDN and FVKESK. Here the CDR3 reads CASSHTSLE.

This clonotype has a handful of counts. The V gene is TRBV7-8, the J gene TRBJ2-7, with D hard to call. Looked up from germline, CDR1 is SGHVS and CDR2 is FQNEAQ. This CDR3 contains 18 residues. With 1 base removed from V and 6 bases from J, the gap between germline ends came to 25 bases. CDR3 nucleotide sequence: TGTGCCAGCAGCTTAGTTCCCCGGTCCCGGGTGGGTCTCGCCGAGCAGTACTTC. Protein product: CASSLVPRSRVGLAEQYF.

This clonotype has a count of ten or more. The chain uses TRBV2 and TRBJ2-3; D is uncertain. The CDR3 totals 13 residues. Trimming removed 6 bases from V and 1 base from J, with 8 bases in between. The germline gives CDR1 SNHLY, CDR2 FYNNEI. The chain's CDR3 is CASRSGGTDTQYF. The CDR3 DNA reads TGTGCCAGCAGGTCGGGCGGCACAGATACGCAGTATTTT.

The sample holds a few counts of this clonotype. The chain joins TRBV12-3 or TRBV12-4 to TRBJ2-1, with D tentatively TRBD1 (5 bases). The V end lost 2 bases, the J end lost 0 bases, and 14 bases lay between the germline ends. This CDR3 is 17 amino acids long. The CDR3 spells CASSLMAGKSSYNEQFF. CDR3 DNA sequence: TGTGCCAGCAGTTTAATGGCAGGGAAGAGCTCCTACAATGAGCAGTTCTTC.

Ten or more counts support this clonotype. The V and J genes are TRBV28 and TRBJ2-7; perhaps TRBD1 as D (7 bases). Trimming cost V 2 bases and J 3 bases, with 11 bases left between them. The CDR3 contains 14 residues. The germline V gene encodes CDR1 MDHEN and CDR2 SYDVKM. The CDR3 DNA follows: TGTGCCAGCAGTTTAGCGGGGACAGTCTACGAGCAGTACGTC. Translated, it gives CASSLAGTVYEQYV.

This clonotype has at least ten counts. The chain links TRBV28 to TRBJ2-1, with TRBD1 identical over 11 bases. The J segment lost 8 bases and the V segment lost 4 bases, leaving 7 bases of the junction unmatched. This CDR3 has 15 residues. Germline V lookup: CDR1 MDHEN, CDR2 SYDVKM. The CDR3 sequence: CASSYRDRGSDEQFF. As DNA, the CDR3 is TGTGCCAGCAGTTACCGGGACAGGGGGAGCGATGAGCAGTTCTTC.

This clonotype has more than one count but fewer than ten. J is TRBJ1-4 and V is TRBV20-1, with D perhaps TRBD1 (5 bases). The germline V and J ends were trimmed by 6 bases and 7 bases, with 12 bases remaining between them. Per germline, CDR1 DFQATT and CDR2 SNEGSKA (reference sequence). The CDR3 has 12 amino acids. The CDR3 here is CSAPGGGEKLFF. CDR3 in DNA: TGCAGTGCCCCCGGCGGGGGTGAAAAACTGTTTTTT.

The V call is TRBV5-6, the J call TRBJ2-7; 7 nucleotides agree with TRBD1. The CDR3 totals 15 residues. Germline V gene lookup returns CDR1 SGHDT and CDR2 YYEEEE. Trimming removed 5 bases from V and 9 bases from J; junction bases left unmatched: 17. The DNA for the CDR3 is TGTGCCAGCAGTTACCGGGACAGACCTACTAAGGGGCAGTACTTC. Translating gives CASSYRDRPTKGQYF.

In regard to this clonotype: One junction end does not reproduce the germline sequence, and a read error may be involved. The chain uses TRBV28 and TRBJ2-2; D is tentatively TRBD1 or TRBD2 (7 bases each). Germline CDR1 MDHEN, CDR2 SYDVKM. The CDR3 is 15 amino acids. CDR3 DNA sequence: TGTGCCAGCAGTTCCCAGGGGGGGTTCGGCGGGGAGCTGTGTTTT. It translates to CASSSQGGFGGELCF.

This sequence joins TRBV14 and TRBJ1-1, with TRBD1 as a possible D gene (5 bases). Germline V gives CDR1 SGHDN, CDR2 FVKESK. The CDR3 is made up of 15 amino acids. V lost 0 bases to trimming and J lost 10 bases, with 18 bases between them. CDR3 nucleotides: TGTGCCAGCAGCCAAGACCCTCCGCAGGGTTCCGCAGCTTTCTTT. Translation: CASSQDPPQGSAAFF.

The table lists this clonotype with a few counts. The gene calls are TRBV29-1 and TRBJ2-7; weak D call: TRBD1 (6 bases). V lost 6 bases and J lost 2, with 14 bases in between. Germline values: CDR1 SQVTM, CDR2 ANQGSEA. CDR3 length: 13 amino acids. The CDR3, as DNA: TGCAGCGTCCCGGACAGATTAACCTACGAGCAGTACGTC. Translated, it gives CSVPDRLTYEQYV.

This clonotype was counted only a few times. This chain's CDR3 is CASSKGLNTGELFF. The CDR3 DNA sequence: TGTGCCAGCAGTAAGGGCCTCAACACCGGGGAGCTGTTTTTT. The chain couples TRBV12-3 or TRBV12-4 to TRBJ2-2; no clear D. This CDR3 region has 14 residues. The ends were cut back, 5 bases at V and 2 bases at J, with 9 bases in the middle.

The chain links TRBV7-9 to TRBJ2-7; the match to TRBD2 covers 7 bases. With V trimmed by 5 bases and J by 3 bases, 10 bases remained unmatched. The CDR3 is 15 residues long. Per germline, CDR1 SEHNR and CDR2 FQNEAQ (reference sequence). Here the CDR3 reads CASSDAGSGFYEQYF. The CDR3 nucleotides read TGTGCCAGCAGCGACGCTGGTAGCGGGTTCTACGAGCAGTACTTC.

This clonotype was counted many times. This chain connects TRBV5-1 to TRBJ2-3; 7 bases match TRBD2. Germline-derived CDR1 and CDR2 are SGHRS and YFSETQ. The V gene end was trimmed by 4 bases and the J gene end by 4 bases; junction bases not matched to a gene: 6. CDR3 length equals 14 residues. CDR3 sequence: CASSRGEVADTQYF. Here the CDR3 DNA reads TGCGCCAGCAGCCGGGGGGAAGTAGCAGATACGCAGTATTTT.

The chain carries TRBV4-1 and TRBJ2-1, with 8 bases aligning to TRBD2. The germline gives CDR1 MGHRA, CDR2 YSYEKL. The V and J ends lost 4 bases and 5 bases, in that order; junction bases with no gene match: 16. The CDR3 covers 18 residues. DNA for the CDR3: TGCGCCAGCAGCCGCCAACCCGGGAGGGTCGACAAGGACAATGAGCAGTTCTTC. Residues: CASSRQPGRVDKDNEQFF.

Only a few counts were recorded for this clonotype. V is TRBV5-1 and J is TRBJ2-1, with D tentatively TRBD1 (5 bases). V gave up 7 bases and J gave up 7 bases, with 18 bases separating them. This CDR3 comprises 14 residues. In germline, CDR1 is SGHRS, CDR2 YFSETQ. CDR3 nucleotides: TGCGCCAGCTCAGTGGGGCGCAGCCTAAATGAGCAGTTCTTC. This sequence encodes CASSVGRSLNEQFF. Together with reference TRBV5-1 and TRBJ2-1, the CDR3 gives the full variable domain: KAGVTQTPRYLIKTRGQQVTLSCSPISGHRSVSWYQQTPGQGLQFLFEYFSETQRNKGNFPGRFSGRQFSNSRSEMNVSTLELGDSALYLCASSVGRSLNEQFFGPGTRLTVL.

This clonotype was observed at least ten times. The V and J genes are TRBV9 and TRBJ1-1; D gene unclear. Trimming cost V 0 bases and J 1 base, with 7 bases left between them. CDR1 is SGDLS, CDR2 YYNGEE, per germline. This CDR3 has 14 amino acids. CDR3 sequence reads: CASSVEPQNTEAFF. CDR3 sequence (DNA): TGTGCCAGCAGCGTAGAACCGCAGAACACTGAAGCTTTCTTT. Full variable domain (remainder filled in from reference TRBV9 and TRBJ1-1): DSGVTQTPKHLITATGQRVTLRCSPRSGDLSVYWYQQSLDQGLQFLIQYYNGEERAKGNILERFSAQQFPDLHSELNLSSLELGDSALYFCASSVEPQNTEAFFGQGTRLTVV.

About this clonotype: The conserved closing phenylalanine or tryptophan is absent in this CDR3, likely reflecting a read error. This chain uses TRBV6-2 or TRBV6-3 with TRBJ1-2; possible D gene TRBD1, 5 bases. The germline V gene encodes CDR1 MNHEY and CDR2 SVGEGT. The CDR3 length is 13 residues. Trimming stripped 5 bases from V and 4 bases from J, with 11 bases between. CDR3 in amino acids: CASSRRDFYGYTL. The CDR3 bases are TGTGCCAGCAGTCGCAGGGACTTCTATGGCTACACCCTC.

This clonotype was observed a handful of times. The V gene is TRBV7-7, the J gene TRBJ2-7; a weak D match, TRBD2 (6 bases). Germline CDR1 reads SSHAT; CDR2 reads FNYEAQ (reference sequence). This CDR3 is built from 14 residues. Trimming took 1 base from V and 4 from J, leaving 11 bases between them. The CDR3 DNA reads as TGTGCCAGCAGCTTAGGCCCGGAGGGGTACGAGCAGTACTTC. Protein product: CASSLGPEGYEQYF.

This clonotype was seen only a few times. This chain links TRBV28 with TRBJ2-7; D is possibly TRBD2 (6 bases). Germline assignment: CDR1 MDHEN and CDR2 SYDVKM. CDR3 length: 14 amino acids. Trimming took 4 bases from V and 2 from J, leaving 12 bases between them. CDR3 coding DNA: TGTGCCAGCAGTTCCGTAGCGGCCCCCTACGAGCAGTACTTC. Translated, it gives CASSSVAAPYEQYF.

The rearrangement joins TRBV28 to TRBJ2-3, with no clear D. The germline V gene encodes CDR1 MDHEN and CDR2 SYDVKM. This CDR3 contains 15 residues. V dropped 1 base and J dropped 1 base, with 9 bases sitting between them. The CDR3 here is CASSLFGTRTDTQYF. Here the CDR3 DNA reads TGTGCCAGCAGTTTATTCGGTACCCGCACAGATACGCAGTATTTT.

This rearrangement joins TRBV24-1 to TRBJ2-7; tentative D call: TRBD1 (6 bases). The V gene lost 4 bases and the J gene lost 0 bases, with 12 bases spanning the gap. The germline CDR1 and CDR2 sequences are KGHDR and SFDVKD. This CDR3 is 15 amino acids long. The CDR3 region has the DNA TGTGCCACCAGTGAAACAGACAGGAGCTCCTACGAGCAGTACGTC. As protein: CATSETDRSSYEQYV.

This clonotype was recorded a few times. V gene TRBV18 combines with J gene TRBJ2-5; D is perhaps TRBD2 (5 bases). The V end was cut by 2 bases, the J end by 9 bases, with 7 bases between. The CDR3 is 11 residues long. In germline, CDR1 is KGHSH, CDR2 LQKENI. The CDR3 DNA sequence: TGTGCCAGCTCACCAGGGGAGTCCCAGTACTTC. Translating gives CASSPGESQYF.